These 11 T cell receptor beta chains came from one sample sequenced in a study of T cells in Graves' hyperthyroidism and ophthalmopathy. The source material, RNA transcripts, was used to amplify TCR beta CDR3 regions. HTBI primers were employed in a first-round RT-PCR of the TCR CDR3. One entry per CDR3 protein, called by TCRdb with MiXCR from the multiplex PCR reads. In the table there are 500,000 to 650,000 distinct CDR3 sequences, 35% to 50% of which are singletons. Sequenced sample: peripheral blood or thyroid tissue (not recorded which). The receptors originated from an adult woman with Graves' disease, either hyperthyroidism or ophthalmopathy (not recorded which).

The CDR3 here is CASIADRGTDAGNQPQHF. DNA of the CDR3: TGTGCCAGTATCGCGGACAGGGGGACGGATGCGGGCAATCAGCCCCAGCATTTT. The genes are TRBV19 and TRBJ1-5; the match to TRBD1 covers 10 bases. Looked up from germline, CDR1 is LNHDA and CDR2 is SQIVND (reference sequence). J was trimmed by 2 bases and V by 7 bases; bases with no gene match: 14. There are 18 residues in the CDR3.

This clonotype was seen at least ten times. The V and J genes are TRBV29-1 and TRBJ1-2; D ambiguous. The CDR3 extends over 14 amino acids. Germline-derived CDR1 and CDR2 are SQVTM and ANQGSEA. Trimming cost V 6 bases and J 4 bases, with 18 bases left between them. This chain's CDR3 is CSVDTSSGIYGYTF. CDR3 DNA sequence: TGCAGCGTAGATACTAGCTCGGGGATCTATGGCTACACCTTC.

This clonotype was detected many times. The V and J genes are TRBV6-2 or TRBV6-3 and TRBJ2-7; D possibly uses TRBD1 or TRBD2 (5 bases each). Germline CDR1 is MNHEY and CDR2 is SVGEGT. The CDR3 contains 12 residues. Trimming shortened V by 5 bases and J by 6 bases, and 11 bases separated the two germline ends. Here the CDR3 reads CASSPPGGEQYF. The DNA of the CDR3 is TGTGCCAGCAGTCCACCTGGGGGCGAGCAGTACTTC.

DNA for the CDR3: TGTGCCAGCAGCTTCTCGACAGGGAAGGGTGAAAAACTGTTTTTT. Translation: CASSFSTGKGEKLFF. The J gene is TRBJ1-4, the V gene TRBV13, with 7 bases lining up with TRBD1. The CDR3 runs 15 residues. The ends lost 3 bases at V and 7 bases at J; junction bases unmatched: 8. Looked up from germline, CDR1 is PRHDT and CDR2 is FYEKMQ (reference sequence).

CDR3 in DNA: TGTGCCATCAGTAGACAGGGCCCAAGCCAAGAGACCCAGCATTTT. It codes for CAISRQGPSQETQHF. The rearrangement links TRBV10-3 to TRBJ1-5; the match to TRBD1 covers 7 bases. This CDR3 has 15 residues. J lost 11 bases, V lost 5 bases, and 15 bases had no gene match. The germline V gene encodes CDR1 ENHRY and CDR2 SYGVKD.

This clonotype showed up many times. The chain uses TRBV12-3 or TRBV12-4 and TRBJ1-4; possibly TRBD1 for D (6 bases). This CDR3 spans 14 amino acids. V lost 3 bases to trimming and J lost 5 bases, with 10 bases between them. The CDR3 loop reads CASSFGQPNEKLFF. Written as DNA, the CDR3 is TGTGCCAGCAGTTTCGGACAGCCGAATGAAAAACTGTTTTTT.

This clonotype was picked up a small number of times. Without the conserved terminal phenylalanine or tryptophan, this CDR3 likely stems from a read error. The DNA is omitted, as the CDR3 cannot be located on it reliably, and the CDR3 follows TCRdb's listing. This chain joins TRBV15 and TRBJ2-5; TRBD1 was called by the table and not checked on the DNA. The V gene's germline CDR1 is LNHNV and CDR2 YYDKDF (reference sequence). The CDR3 sequence runs 16 residues, both termini included. The CDR3 spells CATSTETGFHGYTFGS.

The genes are TRBV20-1 and TRBJ1-6; D remains ambiguous. Germline V lookup: CDR1 DFQATT, CDR2 SNEGSKA (reference sequence). The CDR3 sequence is 14 residues long. V lost 1 base and J 0 bases, leaving 4 bases between the germline ends. The CDR3 coding sequence is TGCAGTGCTAGAGTTCCCTCCTATAATTCACCCCTCCACTTT. This gives the protein CSARVPSYNSPLHF.

In this sample, this clonotype turned up many times. The V gene is TRBV7-9, the J gene TRBJ1-1, with D perhaps matching TRBD1 (6 bases). CDR3 length equals 15 residues. V gave up 4 bases and J gave up 0 bases, with 12 bases separating them. Germline lookup yields CDR1 SEHNR and CDR2 FQNEAQ (reference sequence). For the CDR3, the DNA is TGTGCCAGCAGCTCCCAGGGGCCCATGAACACTGAAGCTTTCTTT. Translation gives CASSSQGPMNTEAFF.

This clonotype occurred once. The V gene is TRBV7-2, the J gene TRBJ2-7; 8 nucleotides align to TRBD1. The germline V gene encodes CDR1 SGHTA and CDR2 FQGNSA. V lost 6 bases, J lost 6 bases, and 4 bases stayed unmatched. This CDR3 has 12 amino acids. The CDR3 protein is CASRKDRGEQYF. The CDR3 DNA reads as TGTGCCAGCAGAAAAGACAGGGGCGAGCAGTACTTC.

The chain combines TRBV15 with TRBJ1-6; D remains unclear. Germline lookup yields CDR1 LNHNV and CDR2 YYDKDF (reference sequence). The ends were cut back, 0 bases at V and 0 bases at J, with 9 bases in the middle. The CDR3 sequence is 17 residues long. CDR3: CATSRDTGSSYNSPLHF. CDR3 sequence (DNA): TGTGCCACCAGCAGAGATACGGGGAGCTCCTATAATTCACCCCTCCACTTT.